This T cell receptor beta chain emerged from a study of molecular identifiers for immune sequencing clone quantification. Study-wide results and caveats: Amid some 900,000 naive cells, spiked Jurkat TCR RNA from one cell was reportedly still detectable.

Germline lookup yields CDR1 LGHNA and CDR2 YSLEER. Unmatched junction bases numbered 2, after V lost 0 bases and J lost 4 bases. The CDR3 is made up of 14 amino acids. TCRdb reanalysed the PCR reads using MiXCR and keeps one entry per CDR3 protein. The top ten clones hold 0.85% of a sample with about 640,000 distinct CDR3 sequences, around 20% of them seen once. About this clonotype: Its antigen remains unidentified.

This chain links TRBV4-3 with TRBJ1-2; the match to TRBD1 covers 7 bases. This clonotype was obtained from a human donor in good health. Some libraries in this study had Jurkat cell RNA spiked in. Material for sequencing was naive CD8+ T cells from blood, with Jurkat cell RNA spiked in. The sample's subset: FACS-sorted CD8+CD4-CCR7+CD45RA+ naive T cells. Here the CDR3 reads CASSQDAGGYGYTF. In DNA, the CDR3 is TGCGCCAGCAGCCAAGATGCAGGGGGCTATGGCTACACCTTC.